The 26 T cell receptor beta chains in this list originate from one sample, sequenced in a study of CD8 T cells in Susac syndrome (dated by TCRdb to about 2019). The library was generated by the immunoSEQ multiplex PCR assay. RNA was extracted with the RNeasy kit and roughly 0.45 to 1 ug was reverse transcribed using random hexamers. TCRdb's own reprocessing of the public reads used fastp at Q25 and MiXCR and kept productive beta chains. When rows share a CDR3 protein, they turn into one entry using the most common DNA and genes. The sample data list approximately 160,000 distinct CDR3 sequences, and around 95% of these were observed just once. Approximately 0.14% of the sample is taken by the ten largest. The sequenced material came from CD4+ T cells from PBMCs. These receptors were collected from a human donor in good health.

The chain is built from TRBV2 and TRBJ1-1; the D gene is possibly TRBD1 (6 bases). The CDR3 is 13 residues long. Germline loops: CDR1 SNHLY, CDR2 FYNNEI. V lost 6 bases to trimming and J lost 1 base, with 9 bases between them. The CDR3 DNA reads as TGTGCCAGCAGCATACAGGGGAACACTGAAGCTTTCTTT. Protein: CASSIQGNTEAFF.

The rearrangement joins TRBV20-1 to TRBJ2-5; the match to TRBD2 covers 10 bases. V lost 0 bases to trimming and J lost 5 bases; unmatched junction nucleotides: 6. This CDR3 is built from 15 residues. Germline V lookup: CDR1 DFQATT, CDR2 SNEGSKA (reference sequence). CDR3 bases: TGCAGTGCTAGAGAGAGCGGGGGGGGCGGGGAGACCCAGTACTTC. As protein: CSARESGGGGETQYF.

The chain combines TRBV5-6 with TRBJ2-6, with D unresolved. The CDR3 runs 22 residues. The germline CDR1 and CDR2 sequences are SGHDT and YYEEEE. The V end lost 4 bases, the J end lost 0 bases, and 29 bases lay between the germline ends. The CDR3 here is CASSPPDRARRPNSSGANVLTF. Here the CDR3 DNA reads TGTGCCAGCAGCCCACCGGACCGCGCCCGAAGACCTAACAGCTCTGGGGCCAACGTCCTGACTTTC.

The chain carries TRBV7-9 and TRBJ1-4; no firm D call. This CDR3 has 13 residues. CDR1 is SEHNR and CDR2 is FQNEAQ in the germline V gene (reference sequence). The V end lost 5 bases, the J end lost 11 bases, and 15 bases lay between the germline ends. The chain's CDR3 is CASSPAGDGKLFF. DNA for the CDR3: TGTGCCAGCAGCCCGGCGGGCGATGGGAAACTGTTTTTT.

The rearrangement uses TRBV18 and TRBJ1-1, with D possibly being TRBD1 (5 bases). V was pared by 4 bases and J by 5 bases, with 11 bases between. The germline V gene encodes CDR1 KGHSH and CDR2 LQKENI. The CDR3 extends over 13 amino acids. CDR3 DNA sequence: TGTGCCAGCTCACAAGACAGTTGGACTGAAGCTTTCTTT. The encoded protein is CASSQDSWTEAFF. Full variable domain (remainder filled in from reference TRBV18 and TRBJ1-1): NAGVMQNPRHLVRRRGQEARLRCSPMKGHSHVYWYRQLPEEGLKFMVYLQKENIIDESGMPKERFSAEFPKEGPSILRIQQVVRGDSAAYFCASSQDSWTEAFFGQGTRLTVV.

The rearrangement uses TRBV9 and TRBJ2-1; D not certain. This CDR3 is 12 amino acids long. Germline V gene lookup returns CDR1 SGDLS and CDR2 YYNGEE. V dropped 1 base and J dropped 5 bases, with 4 bases sitting between them. CDR3 loop: CASSVRDNEQFF. In DNA form, the CDR3 reads TGTGCCAGCAGCGTACGGGACAATGAGCAGTTCTTC.

This chain links TRBV12-5 with TRBJ1-1, with 7 bases fitting TRBD1. The CDR3 consists of 17 residues. CDR1 LGHNT and CDR2 FRNRAP come from the germline V gene. V dropped 4 bases and J dropped 1; count of bases not matched to a gene: 12. The CDR3 sequence is CASGSGTAYMKNTEAFF. For the CDR3, the DNA is TGTGCTAGTGGTTCGGGGACAGCCTATATGAAGAACACTGAAGCTTTCTTT.

The sample holds one count of this clonotype. The genes are TRBV4-2 and TRBJ2-5; 7 positions match TRBD2. Germline loops: CDR1 LGHNA, CDR2 YNFKEQ. The CDR3 is made up of 16 amino acids. V shed 0 bases and J 5 bases; nucleotides not matched to a gene: 9. The CDR3 loop reads CASSQESRGGLETQYF. Written as DNA, the CDR3 is TGTGCCAGCAGCCAAGAGTCCCGGGGAGGGCTTGAGACCCAGTACTTC.

The rearrangement links TRBV20-1 to TRBJ2-3; tentatively, D is TRBD2 (5 bases). V lost 3 bases and J lost 9, with 16 bases in between. Germline CDR1 is DFQATT and CDR2 is SNEGSKA (reference sequence). The CDR3 runs 13 residues. CDR3 DNA sequence: TGCAGTGCTAGTCACGGACTTATCTTGACGCAGTATTTT. Its translation: CSASHGLILTQYF.

This sequence joins TRBV11-2 and TRBJ1-3; tentative D call: TRBD1 (6 bases). Germline CDR1 reads SGHAT; CDR2 reads FQNNGV. The CDR3 sequence is 18 residues long. Trimming took 6 bases from V and 0 from J, leaving 21 bases between them. The CDR3 DNA reads as TGTGCCAGCAGAGCTCGGGACACCATCCATCGCTCTGGAAACACCATATATTTT. Protein: CASRARDTIHRSGNTIYF.

The J gene is TRBJ2-5, the V gene TRBV11-2; the match to TRBD2 covers 7 bases. V was clipped by 1 base and J by 7 bases; unmatched bases: 12. The CDR3 totals 16 residues. CDR1 and CDR2 from the germline V gene are SGHAT and FQNNGV. The CDR3 is CASSLGNSLPGGTQYF. Written as DNA, the CDR3 is TGTGCCAGCAGCTTAGGAAACAGTCTCCCGGGAGGGACCCAGTACTTC.

The chain has TRBV11-2 and TRBJ2-7, with D possibly being TRBD1 (6 bases). CDR1 and CDR2 (germline): SGHAT, FQNNGV. V shed 7 bases and J shed 3 bases, with 16 bases lying between them. This CDR3 spans 14 amino acids. For the CDR3, the DNA is TGTGCCAGCAACCCTGGGGGCTCCAGCTACGAGCAGTACTTC. This translates into CASNPGGSSYEQYF.

This clonotype was picked up one time. The chain combines TRBV9 with TRBJ2-1; D is perhaps TRBD1 (6 bases). Per germline, CDR1 SGDLS and CDR2 YYNGEE. V was cut by 3 bases and J by 0 bases, with 13 bases left in between. The CDR3 is made up of 16 amino acids. CDR3 DNA sequence: TGTGCCAGCAGCGCCGGAGGACAGTACTCCTACAATGAGCAGTTCTTC. Translation gives CASSAGGQYSYNEQFF.

The chain recombines TRBV29-1 with TRBJ1-5, with TRBD1 matching 7 bases. CDR3 length equals 15 residues. V lost 6 bases, J lost 3 bases, and 11 bases stayed unmatched. The germline gives CDR1 SQVTM, CDR2 ANQGSEA. In DNA form, the CDR3 reads TGCAGCGTCGCTCTCCAGGGGGAACACAATCAGCCCCAGCATTTT. As protein: CSVALQGEHNQPQHF.

The sample holds one count of this clonotype. CDR3: CTRPRCDRPQHF. The DNA of the CDR3 is TGCACCAGACCAAGATGCGATCGGCCCCAGCATTTT. This chain connects TRBV1 to TRBJ1-5. TRBV1 is classified as a pseudogene. This CDR3 has 12 residues.

A single count supports this clonotype. The rearrangement links TRBV12-2 to TRBJ2-7; the D call in the table, TRBD1, was not verified against the DNA. TRBV12-2 is assigned pseudogene status. The CDR3 extends over 14 amino acids. CDR3 region: CASRHGTGCNEQYF. In nucleotides, the CDR3 is TGTGCAAGTCGCCACGGGACAGGGTGTAATGAGCAGTACTTC.

The gene calls are TRBV5-1 and TRBJ2-5, with 8 nucleotides matching TRBD2. Germline V gives CDR1 SGHRS, CDR2 YFSETQ. Germline trimming cut 0 bases from V and 5 bases from J; bases unmatched to any gene: 12. The CDR3 spans 17 residues. The CDR3 DNA reads TGCGCCAGCAGCTTGGTTCCCGGGGGGGCCGGGCTGGAGACCCAGTACTTC. Amino acid sequence: CASSLVPGGAGLETQYF.

This rearrangement joins TRBV5-1 to TRBJ2-1, with 8 bases that match TRBD2. Germline-derived CDR1 and CDR2 are SGHRS and YFSETQ. With 2 bases clipped from V and 7 bases from J, the junction kept 2 bases outside the gene matches. This CDR3 region has 13 residues. CDR3 protein: CASSFGGGNEQFF. The CDR3 nucleotides are TGCGCCAGCAGCTTCGGCGGGGGGAATGAGCAGTTCTTC.

The V and J genes are TRBV18 and TRBJ1-1, with D uncertain. Trimming pared 1 base from V and 6 bases from J, leaving 6 bases between. Germline lookup yields CDR1 KGHSH and CDR2 LQKENI. The CDR3 is made up of 12 amino acids. CDR3 nucleotides: TGTGCCAGCTCACCACGAAGGGCTGAAGCTTTCTTT. This encodes CASSPRRAEAFF.

This clonotype came up once. This CDR3 reads CASSPGDSSTNTGELFF. The DNA of the CDR3 is TGTGCCAGCAGCCCTGGGGACAGCTCAACGAACACCGGGGAGCTGTTTTTT. The rearrangement joins TRBV5-8 to TRBJ2-2; 7 bases match TRBD1. The CDR3 consists of 17 residues. The J segment lost 0 bases and the V segment lost 4 bases, leaving 9 bases of the junction unmatched. Germline CDR1 SGHTS, CDR2 YDEGEE.

The chain couples TRBV2 to TRBJ1-1; D is unclear. Germline loops: CDR1 SNHLY, CDR2 FYNNEI. The CDR3 sequence is 11 residues long. V was clipped by 11 bases and J by 5 bases, with 12 bases between them. CDR3 DNA: TGTGCCCAACGGTGGGAGACTGAAGCTTTCTTT. It translates to CAQRWETEAFF.

The chain joins TRBV9 to TRBJ1-6; perhaps TRBD1 as D (5 bases). CDR1 is SGDLS and CDR2 is YYNGEE in the germline V gene. The CDR3 is 16 residues long. Trimming cost V 0 bases and J 6 bases, with 13 bases left between them. CDR3 DNA sequence: TGTGCCAGCAGCGTAGACAGTACGACAGTTAATTCACCCCTCCACTTT. This gives the protein CASSVDSTTVNSPLHF.

The rearrangement joins TRBV29-1 to TRBJ2-5; 8 bases agree with TRBD2. J was trimmed by 5 bases and V by 5 bases; bases with no gene match: 7. Germline V gene sequence: CDR1 SQVTM, CDR2 ANQGSEA. This CDR3 has 13 residues. CDR3 loop: CSVRTSSEETQYF. The CDR3 DNA follows: TGCAGCGTTAGGACTAGCTCAGAGGAGACCCAGTACTTC. Together with reference TRBV29-1 and TRBJ2-5, the CDR3 gives the full variable domain: SAVISQKPSRDICQRGTSLTIQCQVDSQVTMMFWYRQQPGQSLTLIATANQGSEATYESGFVIDKFPISRPNLTFSTLTVSNMSPEDSSIYLCSVRTSSEETQYFGPGTRLLVL.

This clonotype was found a few times. J is TRBJ2-4 and V is TRBV19, with D perhaps matching TRBD1 (6 bases). This CDR3 region has 13 residues. V was pared by 10 bases and J by 6 bases, with 16 bases between. The V gene's germline CDR1 is LNHDA and CDR2 SQIVND (reference sequence). The CDR3 spells CATSQGQGNIQYF. The CDR3 coding sequence is TGTGCCACCTCCCAGGGGCAGGGAAACATTCAGTACTTC.

The V gene is TRBV12-3 or TRBV12-4, the J gene TRBJ2-5; D unclear. V dropped 4 bases and J dropped 0 bases, with 6 bases sitting between them. The CDR3 loop spans 13 amino acids. The CDR3: CASSSSYQETQYF. As DNA, the CDR3 is TGTGCCAGCAGTTCATCGTACCAAGAGACCCAGTACTTC.

The CDR3 nucleotides read TGTGCCAGCAGCTTAGGCCTAGCGGGGGCTGAGACCCAGTACTTC. It codes for CASSLGLAGAETQYF. The rearrangement links TRBV7-2 to TRBJ2-5; 10 nucleotides line up with TRBD2. This CDR3 comprises 15 residues. V was pared by 1 base and J by 5 bases, with 4 bases of the junction left unmatched. The germline CDR1 and CDR2 sequences are SGHTA and FQGNSA.